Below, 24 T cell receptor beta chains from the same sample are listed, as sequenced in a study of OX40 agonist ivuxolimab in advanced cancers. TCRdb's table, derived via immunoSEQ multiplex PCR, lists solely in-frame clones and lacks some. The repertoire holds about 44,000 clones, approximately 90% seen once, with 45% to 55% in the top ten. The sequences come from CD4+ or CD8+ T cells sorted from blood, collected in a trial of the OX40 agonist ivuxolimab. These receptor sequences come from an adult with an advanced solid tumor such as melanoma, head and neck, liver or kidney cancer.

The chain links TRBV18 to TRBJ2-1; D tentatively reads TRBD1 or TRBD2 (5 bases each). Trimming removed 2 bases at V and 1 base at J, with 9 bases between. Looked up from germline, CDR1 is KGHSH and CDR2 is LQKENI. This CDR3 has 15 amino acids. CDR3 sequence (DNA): TGTGCCAGCTCACCAGGGACGGGGTCCTACAATGAGCAGTTCTTC. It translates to CASSPGTGSYNEQFF.

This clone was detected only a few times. The CDR3 region is CASSSSSGSNQPQHF. CDR3 DNA sequence: TGTGCCAGCAGCTCGTCATCAGGGAGCAATCAGCCCCAGCATTTT. V is TRBV7-8 and J is TRBJ1-5; tentative D call: TRBD1 (5 bases). CDR1 is SGHVS, CDR2 FQNEAQ, per germline. V was clipped by 4 bases and J by 1 base, with 11 bases between them. The CDR3 loop spans 15 amino acids.

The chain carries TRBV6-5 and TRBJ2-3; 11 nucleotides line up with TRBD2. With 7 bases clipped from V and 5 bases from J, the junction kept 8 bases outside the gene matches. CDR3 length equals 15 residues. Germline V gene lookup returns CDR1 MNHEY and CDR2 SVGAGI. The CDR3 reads CASKSTSGEKDTQYF. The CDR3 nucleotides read TGTGCCAGCAAATCGACTAGCGGGGAGAAAGATACGCAGTATTTT.

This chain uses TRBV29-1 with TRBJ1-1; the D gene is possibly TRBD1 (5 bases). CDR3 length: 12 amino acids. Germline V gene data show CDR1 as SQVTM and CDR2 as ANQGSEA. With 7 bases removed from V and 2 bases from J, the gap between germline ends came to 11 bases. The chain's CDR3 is CSARDPNTEAFF. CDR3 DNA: TGCAGCGCGCGGGACCCAAACACTGAAGCTTTCTTT.

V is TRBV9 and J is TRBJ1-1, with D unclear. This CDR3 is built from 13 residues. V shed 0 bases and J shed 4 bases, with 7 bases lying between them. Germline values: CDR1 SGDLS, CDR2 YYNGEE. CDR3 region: CASSVGQSTEAFF. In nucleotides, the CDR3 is TGTGCCAGCAGCGTAGGTCAGAGCACTGAAGCTTTCTTT. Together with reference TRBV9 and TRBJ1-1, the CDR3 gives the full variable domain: DSGVTQTPKHLITATGQRVTLRCSPRSGDLSVYWYQQSLDQGLQFLIQYYNGEERAKGNILERFSAQQFPDLHSELNLSSLELGDSALYFCASSVGQSTEAFFGQGTRLTVV.

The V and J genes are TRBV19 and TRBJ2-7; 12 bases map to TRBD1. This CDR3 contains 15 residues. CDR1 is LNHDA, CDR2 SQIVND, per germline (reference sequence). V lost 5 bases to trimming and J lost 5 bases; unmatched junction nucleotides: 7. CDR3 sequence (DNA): TGTGCCAGTAGTTTGTCCGGGACAGGGGGCGACGAGCAGTACTTC. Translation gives CASSLSGTGGDEQYF. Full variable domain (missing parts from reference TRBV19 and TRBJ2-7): DGGITQSPKYLFRKEGQNVTLSCEQNLNHDAMYWYRQDPGQGLRLIYYSQIVNDFQKGDIAEGYSVSREKKESFPLTVTSAQKNPTAFYLCASSLSGTGGDEQYFGPGTRLTVT.

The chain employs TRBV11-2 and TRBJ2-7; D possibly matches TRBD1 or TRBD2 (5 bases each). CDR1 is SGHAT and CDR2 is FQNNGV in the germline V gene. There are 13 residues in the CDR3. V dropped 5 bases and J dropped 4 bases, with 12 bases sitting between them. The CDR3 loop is CASSRQRVYEQYF. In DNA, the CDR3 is TGTGCCAGCAGCCGACAGAGGGTTTACGAGCAGTACTTC.

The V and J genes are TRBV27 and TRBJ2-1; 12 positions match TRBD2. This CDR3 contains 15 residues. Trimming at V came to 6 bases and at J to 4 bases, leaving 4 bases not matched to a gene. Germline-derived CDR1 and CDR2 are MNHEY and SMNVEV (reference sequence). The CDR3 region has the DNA TGTGCCAGCAGCAAAGGGACTAGCGGGTACAATGAGCAGTTCTTC. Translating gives CASSKGTSGYNEQFF.

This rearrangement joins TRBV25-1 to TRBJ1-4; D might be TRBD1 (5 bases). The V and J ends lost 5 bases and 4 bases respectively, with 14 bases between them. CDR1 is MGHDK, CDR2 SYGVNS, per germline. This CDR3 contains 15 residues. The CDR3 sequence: CASSQPLGGNEKLFF. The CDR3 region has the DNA TGTGCCAGCAGTCAGCCCTTGGGGGGTAATGAAAAACTGTTTTTT.

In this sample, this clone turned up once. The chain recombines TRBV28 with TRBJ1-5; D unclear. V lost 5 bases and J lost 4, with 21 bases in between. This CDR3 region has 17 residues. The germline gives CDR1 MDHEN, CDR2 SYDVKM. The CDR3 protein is CASSPPDGVPQNQPQHF. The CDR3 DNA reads TGTGCCAGCAGTCCTCCGGACGGCGTTCCCCAAAATCAGCCCCAGCATTTT.

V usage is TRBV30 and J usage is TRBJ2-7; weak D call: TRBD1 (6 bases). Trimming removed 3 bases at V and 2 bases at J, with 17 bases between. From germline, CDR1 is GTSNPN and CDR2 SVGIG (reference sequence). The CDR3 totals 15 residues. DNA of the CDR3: TGTGCCTGGAGACTCAGGGGCACCTTCACCTACGAGCAGTACTTC. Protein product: CAWRLRGTFTYEQYF.

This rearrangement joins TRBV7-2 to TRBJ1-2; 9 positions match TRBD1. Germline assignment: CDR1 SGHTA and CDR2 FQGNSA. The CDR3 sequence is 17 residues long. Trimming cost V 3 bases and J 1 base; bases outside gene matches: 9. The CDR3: CASSFPGEDRGNYGYTF. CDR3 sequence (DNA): TGTGCCAGCAGCTTCCCTGGGGAGGACAGGGGTAACTATGGCTACACCTTC.

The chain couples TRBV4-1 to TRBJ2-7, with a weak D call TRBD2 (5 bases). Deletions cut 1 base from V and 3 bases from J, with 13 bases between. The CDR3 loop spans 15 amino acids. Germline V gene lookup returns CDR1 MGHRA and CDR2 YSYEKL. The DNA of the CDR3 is TGCGCCAGCAGCCAAGCGTTGGGAGAGGGCTACGAGCAGTACTTC. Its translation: CASSQALGEGYEQYF.

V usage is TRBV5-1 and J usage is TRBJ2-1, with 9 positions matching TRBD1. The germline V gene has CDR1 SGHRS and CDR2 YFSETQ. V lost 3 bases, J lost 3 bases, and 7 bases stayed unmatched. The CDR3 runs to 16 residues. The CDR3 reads CASSYSTGGYYNEQFF. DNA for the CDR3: TGCGCCAGCAGCTATTCGACAGGGGGTTACTACAATGAGCAGTTCTTC.

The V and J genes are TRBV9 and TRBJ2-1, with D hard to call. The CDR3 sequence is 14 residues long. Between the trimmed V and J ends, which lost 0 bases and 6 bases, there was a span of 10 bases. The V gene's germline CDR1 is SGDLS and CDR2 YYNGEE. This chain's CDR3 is CASSVDLAINEQFF. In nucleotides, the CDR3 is TGTGCCAGCAGCGTAGATCTCGCCATCAATGAGCAGTTCTTC. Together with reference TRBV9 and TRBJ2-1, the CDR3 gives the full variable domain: DSGVTQTPKHLITATGQRVTLRCSPRSGDLSVYWYQQSLDQGLQFLIQYYNGEERAKGNILERFSAQQFPDLHSELNLSSLELGDSALYFCASSVDLAINEQFFGPGTRLTVL.

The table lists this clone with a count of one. The CDR3 loop is CASSQDRGGGNTIYF. CDR3 DNA: TGCGCCAGCAGCCAAGACAGGGGCGGAGGAAACACCATATATTTT. V gene TRBV4-3 combines with J gene TRBJ1-3, with D maybe TRBD1 (6 bases). Between the trimmed V and J ends, which lost 0 bases and 4 bases, there was a span of 10 bases. From germline, CDR1 is LGHNA and CDR2 YSLEER. The length of the CDR3 is 15 residues.

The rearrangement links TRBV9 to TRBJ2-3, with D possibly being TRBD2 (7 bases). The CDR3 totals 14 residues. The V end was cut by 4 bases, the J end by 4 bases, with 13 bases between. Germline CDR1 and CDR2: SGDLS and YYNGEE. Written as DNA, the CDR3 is TGTGCCAGCAGCTCCGGGGGGCGTCCAGATACGCAGTATTTT. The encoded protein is CASSSGGRPDTQYF.

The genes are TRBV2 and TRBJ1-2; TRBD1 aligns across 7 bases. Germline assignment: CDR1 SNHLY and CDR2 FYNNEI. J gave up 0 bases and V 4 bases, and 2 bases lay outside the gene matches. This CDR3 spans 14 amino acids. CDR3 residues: CASSGTGANYGYTF. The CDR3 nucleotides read TGTGCCAGCAGTGGGACAGGAGCTAACTATGGCTACACCTTC.

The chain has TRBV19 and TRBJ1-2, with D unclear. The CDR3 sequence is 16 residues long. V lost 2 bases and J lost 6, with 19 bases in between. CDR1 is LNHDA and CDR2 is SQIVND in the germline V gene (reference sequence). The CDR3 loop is CASSIISSSAANGYTF. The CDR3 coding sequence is TGTGCCAGTAGTATAATTTCTTCGTCGGCAGCAAATGGCTACACCTTC.

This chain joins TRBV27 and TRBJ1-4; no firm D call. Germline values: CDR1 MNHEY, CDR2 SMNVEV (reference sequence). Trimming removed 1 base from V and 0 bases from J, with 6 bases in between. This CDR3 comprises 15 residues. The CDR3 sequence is CASSLFPATNEKLFF. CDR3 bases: TGTGCCAGCAGTTTATTTCCGGCAACTAATGAAAAACTGTTTTTT.

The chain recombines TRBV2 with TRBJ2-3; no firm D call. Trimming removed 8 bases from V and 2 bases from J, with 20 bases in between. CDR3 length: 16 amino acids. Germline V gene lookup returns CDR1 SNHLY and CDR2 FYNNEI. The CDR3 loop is CASVRRARPFTDTQYF. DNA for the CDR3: TGTGCCAGCGTTAGGAGAGCGCGACCGTTCACAGATACGCAGTATTTT.

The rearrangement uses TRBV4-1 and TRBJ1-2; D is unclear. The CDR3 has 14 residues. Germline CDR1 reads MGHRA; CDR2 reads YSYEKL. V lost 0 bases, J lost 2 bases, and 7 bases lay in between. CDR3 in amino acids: CASSQEDSNYGYTF. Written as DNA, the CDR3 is TGCGCCAGCAGCCAAGAGGACTCAAACTATGGCTACACCTTC.

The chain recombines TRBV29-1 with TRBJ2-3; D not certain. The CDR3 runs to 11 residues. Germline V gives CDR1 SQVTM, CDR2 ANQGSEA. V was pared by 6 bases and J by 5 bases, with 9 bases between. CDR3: CSVPGGDTQYF. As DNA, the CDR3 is TGCAGCGTCCCGGGTGGAGATACGCAGTATTTT.

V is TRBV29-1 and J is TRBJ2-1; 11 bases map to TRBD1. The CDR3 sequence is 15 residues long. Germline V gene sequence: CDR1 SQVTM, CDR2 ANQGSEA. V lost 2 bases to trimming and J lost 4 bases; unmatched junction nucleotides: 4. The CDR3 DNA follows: TGCAGCGTTGAATTGGGACAGGGGGGTTACAATGAGCAGTTCTTC. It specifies CSVELGQGGYNEQFF.